This TCR beta chain was sequenced in a study of OX40 agonist ivuxolimab in advanced cancers. Findings and limits, study-wide: The specificity for antigen of the expanded peripheral T cells was not determined.

As to this clone: The antigen is not known.

The assay was immunoSEQ multiplex PCR, and TCRdb's table has in-frame clones only and misses some. The table lists 12,000 or so clones, around four fifths of them singletons. This clonotype originated in an adult with an advanced solid tumor such as melanoma, head and neck, liver or kidney cancer. This specimen consisted of CD4+ or CD8+ T cells sorted from blood, obtained in a trial of the OX40 agonist ivuxolimab.

Here the CDR3 DNA reads TGTGCCAGCAGCCCAGGGACTAGCGGGAGGGCCAAGAAGTTCTTC. Encoded protein: CASSPGTSGRAKKFF. This chain links TRBV27 with TRBJ2-1, with 16 bases matching TRBD2. In germline, CDR1 is MNHEY, CDR2 SMNVEV (reference sequence). The CDR3 extends over 15 amino acids. J lost 14 bases, V lost 6 bases, and 10 bases had no gene match.